These 14 T cell receptor beta chains share one sample of origin, sequenced in a study of blood T cell repertoires in COVID-19. TCRdb keeps only in-frame clones here, not all; method: immunoSEQ multiplex PCR. The sample comprises around 130,000 clones, 86% of which are singletons, and less than 2.5% rests with the top ten. The specimen was PBMCs or T cells enriched from blood (not recorded which). These receptors were collected from a woman aged 45-59 years who had recovered from COVID-19.

The chain joins TRBV11-2 to TRBJ2-1; TRBD1 aligns across 7 bases. Germline CDR1 and CDR2: SGHAT and FQNNGV. V shed 4 bases, J shed 10 bases, and the junction held 16 bases outside the gene matches. This CDR3 is built from 16 residues. The chain's CDR3 is CASSSPGQTFPMEQFF. In nucleotides, the CDR3 is TGTGCCAGCAGCTCCCCGGGACAGACATTTCCCATGGAGCAGTTCTTC.

The CDR3 sequence: CASSLVTPSEANYGYTF. The CDR3 nucleotides are TGTGCCAGCAGCTTAGTAACACCAAGTGAAGCGAACTATGGCTACACCTTC. The rearrangement links TRBV7-9 to TRBJ1-2; D call uncertain. The CDR3 runs to 17 residues. Trimming stripped 1 base from V and 2 bases from J, with 17 bases between. From germline, CDR1 is SEHNR and CDR2 FQNEAQ (reference sequence).

The chain couples TRBV6-5 to TRBJ1-3; the match to TRBD1 covers 7 bases. The CDR3 is made up of 16 amino acids. J was trimmed by 0 bases and V by 4 bases; bases with no gene match: 6. CDR1 is MNHEY and CDR2 is SVGAGI in the germline V gene. CDR3 amino acids: CASSSQGGTSGNTIYF. The CDR3 DNA follows: TGTGCCAGCAGTTCTCAGGGGGGAACCTCTGGAAACACCATATATTTT.

This chain connects TRBV19 to TRBJ1-6; the D gene is possibly TRBD1 (6 bases). This CDR3 is 13 amino acids long. V lost 3 bases and J 9 bases, leaving 9 bases between the germline ends. CDR1 LNHDA and CDR2 SQIVND come from the germline V gene (reference sequence). CDR3 nucleotides: TGTGCCAGTAGTATTAGGGGGAGTTCACCCCTCCACTTT. Translation: CASSIRGSSPLHF. Using reference TRBV19 and TRBJ1-6 for the parts outside the CDR3, the full variable domain is DGGITQSPKYLFRKEGQNVTLSCEQNLNHDAMYWYRQDPGQGLRLIYYSQIVNDFQKGDIAEGYSVSREKKESFPLTVTSAQKNPTAFYLCASSIRGSSPLHFGNGTRLTVT.

The chain links TRBV6-4 to TRBJ2-7; no clear D. Germline loops: CDR1 MRHNA, CDR2 SNTAGT. The CDR3 runs to 13 residues. V lost 3 bases and J lost 6, with 12 bases in between. CDR3 nucleotides: TGTGCCAGCAGTGAACAAAGCGCTGGCGAGCAGTACTTC. Encoded protein: CASSEQSAGEQYF.

This sequence joins TRBV6-5 and TRBJ2-7, with no clear D. Trimming stripped 6 bases from V and 0 bases from J, with 12 bases between. The CDR3 extends over 14 amino acids. In germline, CDR1 is MNHEY, CDR2 SVGAGI. This chain's CDR3 is CASRIGAYSYEQYF. In nucleotides, the CDR3 is TGTGCCAGCAGGATCGGAGCTTACTCCTACGAGCAGTACTTC.

This clone was observed a single time. The rearrangement links TRBV29-1 to TRBJ2-5, with D hard to call. Trimming took 7 bases from V and 5 from J, leaving 17 bases between them. CDR1 is SQVTM and CDR2 is ANQGSEA in the germline V gene. The CDR3 runs 13 residues. The CDR3 bases are TGCAGCGCCGAGCGCGGCACGAGGGAGACCCAGTACTTC. It specifies CSAERGTRETQYF. Using reference TRBV29-1 and TRBJ2-5 for the parts outside the CDR3, the full variable domain is SAVISQKPSRDICQRGTSLTIQCQVDSQVTMMFWYRQQPGQSLTLIATANQGSEATYESGFVIDKFPISRPNLTFSTLTVSNMSPEDSSIYLCSAERGTRETQYFGPGTRLLVL.

The chain uses TRBV5-1 and TRBJ2-3; 7 nucleotides line up with TRBD2. Losses at the gene ends were 5 bases for V and 5 bases for J; bases not matched to a gene: 11. This CDR3 is built from 15 residues. Germline loops: CDR1 SGHRS, CDR2 YFSETQ. CDR3 in amino acids: CASSQAGLAVDTQYF. The CDR3 DNA sequence: TGCGCCAGCAGTCAAGCGGGGCTTGCGGTAGATACGCAGTATTTT.

This sequence joins TRBV15 and TRBJ2-7; 9 nucleotides match TRBD1. This CDR3 has 15 amino acids. Trimming took 3 bases from V and 4 from J; bases not matched to a gene: 7. Germline V gene sequence: CDR1 LNHNV, CDR2 YYDKDF (reference sequence). CDR3 in DNA: TGTGCCACCAGCAGCCAGAGGGACAGGGAATACGAGCAGTACTTC. It is translated as CATSSQRDREYEQYF.

This chain uses TRBV13 with TRBJ1-5; TRBD1 might be the D (5 bases). The CDR3 runs 14 residues. V was cut by 4 bases and J by 3 bases, with 10 bases left in between. Germline CDR1 and CDR2: PRHDT and FYEKMQ (reference sequence). Here the CDR3 DNA reads TGTGCCAGCAGCTCCTCGACAGACAATCAGCCCCAGCATTTT. It codes for CASSSSTDNQPQHF.

J is TRBJ1-2 and V is TRBV10-2; D is uncertain. The V gene lost 8 bases and the J gene lost 4 bases, with 14 bases spanning the gap. The germline gives CDR1 WSHSY, CDR2 SAAADI. The length of the CDR3 is 13 residues. In nucleotides, the CDR3 is TGCGCCAGCCGAAAAGACAACATCTATGGCTACACCTTC. This sequence encodes CASRKDNIYGYTF.

The chain carries TRBV19 and TRBJ1-5; 7 nucleotides align to TRBD1. V was pared by 3 bases and J by 11 bases, with 1 base of the junction left unmatched. CDR3 size: 11 residues. Germline V gene data show CDR1 as LNHDA and CDR2 as SQIVND (reference sequence). The chain's CDR3 is CASSIQGAQHF. CDR3 nucleotide sequence: TGTGCCAGTAGTATTCAGGGGGCCCAGCATTTT.

The rearrangement uses TRBV9 and TRBJ2-3; no definite D call. In germline, CDR1 is SGDLS, CDR2 YYNGEE. V shed 5 bases and J shed 6 bases, with 16 bases lying between them. The CDR3 sequence is 14 residues long. The CDR3, as DNA: TGTGCCAGCAGTGCACATGAATGGTTGGATACGCAGTATTTT. Its translation is CASSAHEWLDTQYF. Full variable domain (outside the CDR3, taken from reference TRBV9 and TRBJ2-3): DSGVTQTPKHLITATGQRVTLRCSPRSGDLSVYWYQQSLDQGLQFLIQYYNGEERAKGNILERFSAQQFPDLHSELNLSSLELGDSALYFCASSAHEWLDTQYFGPGTRLTVL.

In this sample, this clone turned up a few times. This sequence joins TRBV4-1 and TRBJ1-2; the match to TRBD1 covers 9 bases. The CDR3 totals 13 residues. The V segment lost 4 bases and the J segment 7 bases; nucleotides outside the gene matches: 4. In germline, CDR1 is MGHRA, CDR2 YSYEKL. This CDR3 reads CASSRDRESGYTF. The CDR3 nucleotides are TGCGCCAGCAGCCGGGACAGGGAGAGTGGCTACACCTTC.